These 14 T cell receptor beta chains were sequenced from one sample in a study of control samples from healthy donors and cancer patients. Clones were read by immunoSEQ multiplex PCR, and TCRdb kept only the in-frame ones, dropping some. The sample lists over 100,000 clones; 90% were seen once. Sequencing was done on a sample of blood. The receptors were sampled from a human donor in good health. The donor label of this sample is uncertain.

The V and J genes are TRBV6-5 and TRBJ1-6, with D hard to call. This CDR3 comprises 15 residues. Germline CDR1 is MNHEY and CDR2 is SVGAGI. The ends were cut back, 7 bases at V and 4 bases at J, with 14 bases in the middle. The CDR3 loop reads CASTFGRSYNSPLHF. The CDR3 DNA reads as TGTGCCAGCACCTTTGGACGGTCGTATAATTCACCCCTCCACTTT.

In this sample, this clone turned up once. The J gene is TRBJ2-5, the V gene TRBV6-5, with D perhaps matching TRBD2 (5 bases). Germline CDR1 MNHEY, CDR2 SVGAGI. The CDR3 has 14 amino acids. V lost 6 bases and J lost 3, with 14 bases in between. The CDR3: CASRFLAREETQYF. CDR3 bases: TGTGCCAGCAGATTCTTGGCGCGGGAAGAGACCCAGTACTTC.

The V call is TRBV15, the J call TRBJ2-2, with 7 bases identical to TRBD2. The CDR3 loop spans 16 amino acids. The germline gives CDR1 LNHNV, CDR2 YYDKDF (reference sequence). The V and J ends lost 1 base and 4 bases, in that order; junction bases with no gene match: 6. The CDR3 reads CATSRVGGGGTGELFF. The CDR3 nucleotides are TGTGCCACCAGCAGAGTGGGTGGGGGGGGCACCGGGGAGCTGTTTTTT.

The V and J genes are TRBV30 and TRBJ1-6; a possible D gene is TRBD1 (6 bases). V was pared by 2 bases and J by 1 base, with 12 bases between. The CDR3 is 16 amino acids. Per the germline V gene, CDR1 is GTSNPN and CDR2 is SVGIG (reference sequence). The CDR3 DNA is TGTGCCTGGAGTATATCAGGGGCATCCTATAATTCACCCCTCCACTTT. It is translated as CAWSISGASYNSPLHF. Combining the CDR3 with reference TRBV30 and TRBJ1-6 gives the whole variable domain SQTIHQWPATLVQPVGSPLSLECTVEGTSNPNLYWYRQAAGRGLQLLFYSVGIGQISSEVPQNLSASRPQDRQFILSSKKLLLSDSGFYLCAWSISGASYNSPLHFGNGTRLTVT.

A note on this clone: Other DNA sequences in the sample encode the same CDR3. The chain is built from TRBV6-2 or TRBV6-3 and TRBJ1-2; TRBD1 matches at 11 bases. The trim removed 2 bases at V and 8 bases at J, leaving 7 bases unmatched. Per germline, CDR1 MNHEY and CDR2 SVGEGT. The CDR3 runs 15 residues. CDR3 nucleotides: TGTGCCAGCAGTTACCGGACAGGGGGCGCGGGGGGCTACACCTTC. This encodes CASSYRTGGAGGYTF.

In DNA form, the CDR3 reads TGTGCCAGCAGCTTACGACACAATGTTGCAACTAATGAAAAACTGTTTTTT. This translates into CASSLRHNVATNEKLFF. J is TRBJ1-4 and V is TRBV7-2, with unresolved D. V was pared by 2 bases and J by 0 bases, with 13 bases between. CDR1 and CDR2 from the germline V gene are SGHTA and FQGNSA. The CDR3 sequence is 17 residues long.

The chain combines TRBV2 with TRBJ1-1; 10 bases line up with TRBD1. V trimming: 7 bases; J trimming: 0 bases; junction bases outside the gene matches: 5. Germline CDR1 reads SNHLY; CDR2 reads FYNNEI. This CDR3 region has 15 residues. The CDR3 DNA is TGTGCCAGCACCTCGGGACAGGGGCTGAACACTGAAGCTTTCTTT. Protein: CASTSGQGLNTEAFF.

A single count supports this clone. DNA of the CDR3: TGTGCCAGCTCACCAGTTAGCAATCAGCCCCAGCATTTT. This encodes CASSPVSNQPQHF. The chain employs TRBV18 and TRBJ1-5; no clear D gene. With 2 bases removed from V and 0 bases from J, the gap between germline ends came to 2 bases. CDR1 KGHSH and CDR2 LQKENI come from the germline V gene. This CDR3 spans 13 amino acids.

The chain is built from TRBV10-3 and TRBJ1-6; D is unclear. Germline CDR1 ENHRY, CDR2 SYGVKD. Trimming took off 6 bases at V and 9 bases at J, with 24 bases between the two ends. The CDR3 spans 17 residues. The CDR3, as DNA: TGTGCCATCAGCCGGGAAATCCCGTCATCGGTGGGTTCACCCCTCCACTTT. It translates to CAISREIPSSVGSPLHF.

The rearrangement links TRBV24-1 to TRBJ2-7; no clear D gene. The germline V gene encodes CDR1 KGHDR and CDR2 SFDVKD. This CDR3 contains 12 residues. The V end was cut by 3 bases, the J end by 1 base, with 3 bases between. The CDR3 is CATSDRSYEQYF. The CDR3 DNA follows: TGTGCCACCAGTGATAGATCCTACGAGCAGTACTTC.

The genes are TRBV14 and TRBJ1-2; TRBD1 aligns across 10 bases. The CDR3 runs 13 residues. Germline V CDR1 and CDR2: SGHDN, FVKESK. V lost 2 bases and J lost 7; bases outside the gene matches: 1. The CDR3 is CASSQRDRGGYTF. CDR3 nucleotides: TGTGCCAGCAGCCAAAGGGACAGGGGTGGCTACACCTTC.

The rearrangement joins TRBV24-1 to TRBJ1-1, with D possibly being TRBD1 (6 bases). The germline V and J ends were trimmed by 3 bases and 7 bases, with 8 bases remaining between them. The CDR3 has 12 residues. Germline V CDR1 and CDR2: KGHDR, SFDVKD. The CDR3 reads CATSDGQREAFF. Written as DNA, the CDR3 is TGTGCCACCAGTGATGGACAGCGTGAAGCTTTCTTT.

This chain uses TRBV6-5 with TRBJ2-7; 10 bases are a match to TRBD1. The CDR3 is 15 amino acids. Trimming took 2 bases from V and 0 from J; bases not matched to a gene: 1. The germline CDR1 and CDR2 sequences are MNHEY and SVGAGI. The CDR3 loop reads CASSYRDRGSYEQYF. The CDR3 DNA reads TGTGCCAGCAGTTACCGGGACAGGGGCTCCTACGAGCAGTACTTC.

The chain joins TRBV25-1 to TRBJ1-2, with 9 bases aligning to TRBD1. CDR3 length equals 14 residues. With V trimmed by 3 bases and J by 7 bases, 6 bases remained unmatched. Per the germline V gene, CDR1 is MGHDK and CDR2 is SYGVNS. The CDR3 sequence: CASSDSGQGGGYTF. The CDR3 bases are TGTGCCAGCAGTGACTCGGGACAGGGTGGTGGCTACACCTTC.